The 25 T cell receptor beta chains in this list originate from one sample, sequenced in a study of early T cells in non-severe SARS-CoV-2 infection. TCRdb ran MiXCR on the 5' RACE reads and lists one entry per CDR3 protein. Found here are tens of thousands of distinct CDR3 sequences, 9% to 15% of them singletons; the top ten hold approximately 4%. The sample taken for sequencing was whole blood. All receptors come from an adult who was a healthcare worker with PCR-confirmed SARS-CoV-2 infection or an uninfected control (not recorded which).

This clonotype was seen many times. V gene TRBV27 combines with J gene TRBJ1-2, with 8 bases matching TRBD1. CDR3 length: 12 residues. The V segment lost 6 bases and the J segment 4 bases; nucleotides outside the gene matches: 1. In germline, CDR1 is MNHEY, CDR2 SMNVEV (reference sequence). The CDR3 bases are TGTGCCAGCAGCACAGGGGGCTATGGCTACACCTTC. Its translation is CASSTGGYGYTF.

This clonotype was found many times. The CDR3 DNA follows: TGTGCCAGCAGCCAAGTTTGGGGGGGCGAGCAGTACTTC. Protein: CASSQVWGGEQYF. The genes are TRBV3-1 and TRBJ2-7; the match to TRBD2 covers 7 bases. This CDR3 has 13 amino acids. From germline, CDR1 is LGHDT and CDR2 YNNKEL (reference sequence). J was trimmed by 6 bases and V by 1 base; bases with no gene match: 3.

J is TRBJ1-1 and V is TRBV29-1, with D maybe TRBD1 (5 bases). Germline values: CDR1 SQVTM, CDR2 ANQGSEA. The CDR3 spans 12 residues. Trimming pared 4 bases from V and 1 base from J, leaving 7 bases between. The CDR3 DNA reads as TGCAGCGTTGGACAGAGGAACACTGAAGCTTTCTTT. It is translated as CSVGQRNTEAFF.

This clonotype was detected ten times or more. The chain combines TRBV5-7 with TRBJ1-2; D not resolved. Being an ORF, TRBV5-7 has a function that is uncertain. Trimming removed 0 bases at V and 2 bases at J, with 20 bases between. The CDR3 has 18 amino acids. The CDR3 DNA reads as TGTGCCAGCAGCTTGGTCAACGAGGCACCGGTAATAAACTATGGCTACACCTTC. The encoded protein is CASSLVNEAPVINYGYTF.

This clonotype was observed at least ten times. One end of the junction does not line up with germline, which may come from a read error. Here the CDR3 reads CASSSRAEEYF. Written as DNA, the CDR3 is TGTGCCAGCAGCTCTCGGGCCGAGGAGTACTTC. The V and J genes are TRBV5-5 and TRBJ2-7; D is undetermined. The CDR3 spans 11 residues. The germline V gene has CDR1 SGHKS and CDR2 YYEKEE (reference sequence).

This clonotype came up many times. This rearrangement joins TRBV18 to TRBJ1-5; 8 nucleotides agree with TRBD1. The germline CDR1 and CDR2 sequences are KGHSH and LQKENI. The CDR3 is made up of 16 amino acids. V lost 5 bases and J lost 7; bases outside the gene matches: 13. The CDR3 is CASSSYPTGVWQPQHF. The CDR3 DNA sequence: TGTGCCAGCTCATCCTACCCGACAGGGGTTTGGCAGCCCCAGCATTTT.

This sequence joins TRBV28 and TRBJ2-3; D perhaps matches TRBD2 (5 bases). Germline CDR1 and CDR2: MDHEN and SYDVKM. The V end lost 6 bases, the J end lost 5 bases, and 9 bases lay between the germline ends. The CDR3 extends over 12 amino acids. This CDR3 reads CASSPGVDTQYF. The CDR3 region has the DNA TGTGCCAGCAGCCCCGGGGTAGATACGCAGTATTTT.

This clonotype has ten or more counts. The chain links TRBV20-1 to TRBJ2-1, with TRBD2 identical over 12 bases. The CDR3 has 16 amino acids. Losses at the gene ends were 1 base for V and 0 bases for J; bases not matched to a gene: 1. Germline V gene sequence: CDR1 DFQATT, CDR2 SNEGSKA (reference sequence). CDR3 amino acids: CSARGTSGDSYNEQFF. The CDR3 DNA follows: TGCAGTGCTAGAGGGACTAGCGGGGACTCCTACAATGAGCAGTTCTTC.

At least ten counts were recorded for this clonotype. The chain carries TRBV28 and TRBJ2-1; D is unclear. CDR1 MDHEN and CDR2 SYDVKM come from the germline V gene. V was trimmed by 5 bases and J by 4 bases, leaving 3 bases between them. The CDR3 runs 11 residues. In nucleotides, the CDR3 is TGTGCCAGCAGTGCTTACAATGAGCAGTTCTTC. Amino acids: CASSAYNEQFF.

This clonotype was found a few times. The CDR3 DNA reads as TGTGCCAGCAGCTTATCACTAGCGGCATACAATGAGCAGTTCTTC. Amino acid sequence: CASSLSLAAYNEQFF. The chain is built from TRBV7-6 and TRBJ2-1, with 8 bases fitting TRBD2. Trimming removed 2 bases from V and 4 bases from J; junction bases left unmatched: 4. CDR3 length: 15 amino acids. The germline gives CDR1 SGHVS, CDR2 FNYEAQ.

For this clonotype: Just one base apart from a much larger clone, this may be a read error. This chain uses TRBV18 with TRBJ2-4; 7 bases align to TRBD1. This CDR3 contains 14 residues. Per germline, CDR1 KGHSH and CDR2 LQKENI. The CDR3 DNA reads TGTGCCATCTCAGGGACCGGGACAGCTAACATTCAGTACTTC. Its protein product is CAISGTGTANIQYF.

The sample holds a few counts of this clonotype. The chain recombines TRBV14 with TRBJ2-3; D might be TRBD1 (5 bases). V was trimmed by 4 bases and J by 3 bases, leaving 11 bases between them. Germline CDR1 and CDR2: SGHDN and FVKESK. CDR3 length: 14 residues. Written as DNA, the CDR3 is TGTGCCAGCAGCCGGGGCACCCTTACAGATACGCAGTATTTT. It translates to CASSRGTLTDTQYF.

This chain links TRBV27 with TRBJ2-2, with no clear D. There are 13 residues in the CDR3. V was cut by 4 bases and J by 6 bases, with 9 bases left in between. Germline V gene sequence: CDR1 MNHEY, CDR2 SMNVEV (reference sequence). The CDR3 loop is CASSSDRAGELFF. The DNA for the CDR3 is TGTGCCAGCAGTTCCGATAGGGCCGGGGAGCTGTTTTTT.

This chain uses TRBV18 with TRBJ2-7; 9 bases are shared with TRBD1. CDR1 KGHSH and CDR2 LQKENI come from the germline V gene. The J segment lost 9 bases and the V segment lost 3 bases, leaving 12 bases of the junction unmatched. The CDR3 has 15 amino acids. CDR3 nucleotide sequence: TGTGCCAGCTCACCCCCAACAGGACAGGGGAGGGTGCAGTACTTC. Translating gives CASSPPTGQGRVQYF.

The sample holds many counts of this clonotype. The chain joins TRBV7-2 to TRBJ1-4; D is undetermined. This CDR3 contains 13 residues. Trimming cost V 3 bases and J 0 bases, with 2 bases left between them. The V gene's germline CDR1 is SGHTA and CDR2 FQGNSA. The CDR3: CASSFTTNEKLFF. The CDR3 coding sequence is TGTGCCAGCAGCTTCACAACTAATGAAAAACTGTTTTTT.

In its sample, this clonotype was seen a few times. The gene calls are TRBV24-1 and TRBJ2-3; unclear D gene. CDR3 length equals 12 residues. Germline loops: CDR1 KGHDR, CDR2 SFDVKD. V lost 2 bases to trimming and J lost 5 bases, with 4 bases between them. The CDR3 DNA reads as TGTGCCACCAGTGATTATGGAGATACGCAGTATTTT. This encodes CATSDYGDTQYF.

The V gene is TRBV2, the J gene TRBJ2-7; maybe TRBD1 (6 bases). The CDR3 has 14 amino acids. The V and J ends lost 6 bases and 5 bases respectively, with 17 bases between them. Germline-derived CDR1 and CDR2 are SNHLY and FYNNEI. For the CDR3, the DNA is TGTGCCAGCAGCCTTTCCCGACAGGTGAACGAGCAGTACTTC. Its translation: CASSLSRQVNEQYF.

This clonotype was seen at least ten times. The V gene is TRBV6-5, the J gene TRBJ1-2; D may be TRBD1 (6 bases). CDR1 is MNHEY, CDR2 SVGAGI, per germline. Trimming left V 1 base short and J 4 bases short, with 13 bases between. The CDR3 sequence is 15 residues long. The CDR3 DNA reads TGTGCCAGCAGTTACTTAACAGGGCCGCTCTATGGCTACACCTTC. Encoded protein: CASSYLTGPLYGYTF.

This clonotype was seen more than once but under ten times. The CDR3 region has the DNA TGTGCCAGCAGCGCCGAGGTACTGACGAACTATGGCTACACCTTC. Its translation: CASSAEVLTNYGYTF. The chain links TRBV9 to TRBJ1-2, with no clear D. The CDR3 contains 15 residues. V dropped 3 bases and J dropped 2 bases, with 14 bases sitting between them. Per germline, CDR1 SGDLS and CDR2 YYNGEE.

In its sample, this clonotype was seen many times. Written as DNA, the CDR3 is TGCAGCGTTGAAGAAAGACTGTGCCCTCGTTCACCCCTCCACTTT. Its protein is CSVEERLCPRSPLHF. The rearrangement links TRBV29-1 to TRBJ1-6; D call uncertain. Germline lookup yields CDR1 SQVTM and CDR2 ANQGSEA. Trimming took 0 bases from V and 9 from J, leaving 15 bases between them. The CDR3 runs to 15 residues. The full variable domain, in which reference TRBV29-1 and TRBJ1-6 provide the parts outside the CDR3, is SAVISQKPSRDICQRGTSLTIQCQVDSQVTMMFWYRQQPGQSLTLIATANQGSEATYESGFVIDKFPISRPNLTFSTLTVSNMSPEDSSIYLCSVEERLCPRSPLHFGNGTRLTVT.

The V gene is TRBV7-2, the J gene TRBJ1-1; D gene uncertain. Germline assignment: CDR1 SGHTA and CDR2 FQGNSA. V lost 2 bases to trimming and J lost 0 bases, with 7 bases between them. The length of the CDR3 is 14 residues. CDR3 sequence: CASSLTGLNTEAFF. The CDR3 DNA reads as TGTGCCAGCAGCTTAACTGGACTGAACACTGAAGCTTTCTTT.

This clonotype appeared a few times. DNA for the CDR3: TGTGCCAGCAGCCTTGTTGACAGGGACGAGCAGTACTTC. This gives the protein CASSLVDRDEQYF. The genes are TRBV5-6 and TRBJ2-7; 7 nucleotides agree with TRBD1. The CDR3 covers 13 residues. The V segment lost 4 bases and the J segment 5 bases; nucleotides outside the gene matches: 6. Germline V lookup: CDR1 SGHDT, CDR2 YYEEEE. The full variable domain, in which reference TRBV5-6 and TRBJ2-7 provide the parts outside the CDR3, is DAGVTQSPTHLIKTRGQQVTLRCSPKSGHDTVSWYQQALGQGPQFIFQYYEEEERQRGNFPDRFSGHQFPNYSSELNVNALLLGDSALYLCASSLVDRDEQYFGPGTRLTVT.

V is TRBV28 and J is TRBJ2-6; D is uncertain. V dropped 3 bases and J dropped 2 bases, with 11 bases sitting between them. Germline-derived CDR1 and CDR2 are MDHEN and SYDVKM. This CDR3 spans 16 amino acids. The CDR3 loop reads CASSFPAATGANVLTF. The CDR3 DNA is TGTGCCAGCAGTTTTCCCGCCGCCACTGGGGCCAACGTCCTGACTTTC.

The chain recombines TRBV6-2 or TRBV6-3 with TRBJ2-5; D uncertain. With 4 bases removed from V and 7 bases from J, the gap between germline ends came to 10 bases. The germline gives CDR1 MNHEY, CDR2 SVGEGT. The CDR3 covers 12 residues. CDR3 nucleotide sequence: TGTGCCAGCAGTTCTGTCGGTGGGACCCAGTACTTC. It translates to CASSSVGGTQYF.

In this sample, this clonotype turned up a few times. V and J are TRBV5-1 and TRBJ1-1; unclear D gene. This CDR3 has 13 amino acids. Germline loops: CDR1 SGHRS, CDR2 YFSETQ. V lost 5 bases to trimming and J lost 4 bases, with 12 bases between them. In nucleotides, the CDR3 is TGCGCCAGCAGTGGCTCACGGGGCACTGAAGCTTTCTTT. Translated, it gives CASSGSRGTEAFF.